A selection of T cell receptor beta chains follows, all from one sample in a study of blood T cell repertoires in COVID-19. TCRdb's copy holds only in-frame clones and misses some; the assay was immunoSEQ multiplex PCR. The repertoire holds tens of thousands of clones, with 82% as singletons. Input material: peripheral blood. The receptors stem from a man of 80 years or more with COVID-19, enrolled during active disease. CDR3s include the opening cysteine and the closing phenylalanine or tryptophan. A D gene is named only where the DNA matches it firmly.

j_call | v_call | d_call | cdr3_aa
TRBJ2-7 | TRBV4-3 | TRBD2 | CASSPSSGAYEQYF
TRBJ1-5 | TRBV6-2/TRBV6-3 | TRBD1 | CASSSTPTGRSVSNQPQHF
TRBJ1-1 | TRBV3-1/TRBV3-2 | - | CASSQAGVGAEAFF
TRBJ2-1 | TRBV7-3 | TRBD2 | CASSSPTRLAGVYNEQFF
TRBJ2-5 | TRBV5-5 | TRBD2 | CASSPLAGNIKETQYF
TRBJ2-5 | TRBV2 | - | CASTGGAGSETQYF
TRBJ1-1 | TRBV5-4 | TRBD1 | CATGQGANGNTEAFF
TRBJ2-1 | TRBV3-1/TRBV3-2 | - | CASSPLGDEQFF
TRBJ1-1 | TRBV12-3/TRBV12-4 | TRBD1 | CASTIGQGRAAFF
TRBJ1-1 | TRBV4-3 | TRBD1 | CASSQVQGQAEAFF
TRBJ1-3 | TRBV30 | - | CAWSTGDSGNTIYF
TRBJ1-2 | TRBV7-8 | - | CASSLGVRGWDGYTF
TRBJ1-6 | TRBV4-1 | TRBD1 | CASSPPTGGNSPLHF
TRBJ2-3 | TRBV7-9 | TRBD2 | CASSFLGLVPDTQYF
TRBJ2-3 | TRBV19 | - | CASSMYSGTDTQYF
TRBJ1-1 | TRBV2 | TRBD1 | CASSPTIRDRGSEAFF
TRBJ2-2 | TRBV6-2/TRBV6-3 | TRBD1 | CASSSFYGTGGNTGELFF
TRBJ1-1 | TRBV4-1 | - | CASSQEIGVRGTEAFF